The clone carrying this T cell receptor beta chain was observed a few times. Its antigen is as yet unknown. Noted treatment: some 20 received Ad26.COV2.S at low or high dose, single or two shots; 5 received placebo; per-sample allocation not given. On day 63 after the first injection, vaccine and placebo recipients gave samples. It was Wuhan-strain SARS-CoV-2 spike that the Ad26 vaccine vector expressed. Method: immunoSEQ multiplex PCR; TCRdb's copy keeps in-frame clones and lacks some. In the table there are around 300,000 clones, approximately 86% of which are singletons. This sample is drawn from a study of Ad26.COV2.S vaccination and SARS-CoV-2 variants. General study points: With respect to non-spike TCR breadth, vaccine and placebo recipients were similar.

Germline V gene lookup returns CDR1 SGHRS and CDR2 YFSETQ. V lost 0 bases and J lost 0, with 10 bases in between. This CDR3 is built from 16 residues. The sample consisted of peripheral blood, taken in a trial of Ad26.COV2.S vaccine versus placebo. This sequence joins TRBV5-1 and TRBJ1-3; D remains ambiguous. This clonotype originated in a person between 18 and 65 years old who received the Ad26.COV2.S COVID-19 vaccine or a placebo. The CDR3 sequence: CASSLVGTTSGNTIYF. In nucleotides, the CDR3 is TGCGCCAGCAGCTTGGTGGGCACCACCTCTGGAAACACCATATATTTT.